This T cell receptor (beta chain) was recorded in a study of CD8 T cells in Susac syndrome. Findings and caveats of the study: The study admitted that it had a relatively small number of individuals in its TCR sequencing and HLA analysis.

Random hexamers were used to reverse transcribe an amount of 0.5 to 1 ug RNA. Multiplex PCR with immunoSEQ amplified the TCR beta CDR3 across 54 Vbeta and 13 Jbeta. TCRdb reprocessed the immunoSEQ multiplex PCR reads with MiXCR, giving one entry per CDR3 protein. The sample consists of about 400,000 distinct CDR3 sequences, around 85% of them appearing once. A remark on this clonotype: As yet, its antigen is unknown.

TCR beta was sequenced from blood CD8+ and CD4+ T cells. It was negative isolation that provided the CD8+ and CD4+ T cells, whereas TEMRA cells were enriched by FACS. The V end was cut by 3 bases, the J end by 2 bases, with 13 bases between. This CDR3 has 15 residues. The V gene's germline CDR1 is MDHEN and CDR2 SYDVKM. Sample: CD8+ T cells from PBMCs. The chain links TRBV28 to TRBJ1-1, with D possibly being TRBD1 (5 bases). The receptor was derived from a human donor with multiple sclerosis. CDR3 DNA: TGTGCCAGCAGTTTTGGTGGTTGGGGCAACACTGAAGCTTTCTTT. Amino acid sequence: CASSFGGWGNTEAFF.